This TCR beta chain was identified during a study of human T cells and chemical hapten exposure. On the study more broadly: Donors were sensitized with 2% DPC on the upper inner arm.

A single record per CDR3 protein comes from TCRdb applying MiXCR to the RACE reads. This sample has 90,000 to 120,000 distinct CDR3 sequences, with 8% to 13% found just once. Germline CDR1 SGHDN, CDR2 FVKESK. The CDR3 contains 15 residues. The germline V and J ends were trimmed by 4 bases and 4 bases, with 16 bases remaining between them. In the case of this clonotype: Its target is not known.

The time point is: patch test 1, 2 weeks after DPC sensitization. Specified treatment: therapeutic diphenylcyclopropenone sensitization with weekly scalp DPC. Study-wide results and limits: Expanded TCRs grouped into significantly more large CDR3 similarity clusters than controls produced.

The sequence came from a woman in her forties with alopecia areata. Some clones in this sample may be carry-over from other donors' samples. The starting material was whole blood, obtained in connection with sensitization to the hapten diphenylcyclopropenone (DPC). The chain has TRBV14 and TRBJ1-2; weak D call: TRBD1 (5 bases). The CDR3: CASSPRRRDSYGYTF. The CDR3, as DNA: TGTGCCAGCAGCCCAAGGCGGCGGGACTCCTATGGCTACACCTTC. Combining the CDR3 with reference TRBV14 and TRBJ1-2 gives the whole variable domain EAGVTQFPSHSVIEKGQTVTLRCDPISGHDNLYWYRRVMGKEIKFLLHFVKESKQDESGMPNNRFLAERTGGTYSTLKVQPAELEDSGVYFCASSPRRRDSYGYTFGSGTRLTVV.